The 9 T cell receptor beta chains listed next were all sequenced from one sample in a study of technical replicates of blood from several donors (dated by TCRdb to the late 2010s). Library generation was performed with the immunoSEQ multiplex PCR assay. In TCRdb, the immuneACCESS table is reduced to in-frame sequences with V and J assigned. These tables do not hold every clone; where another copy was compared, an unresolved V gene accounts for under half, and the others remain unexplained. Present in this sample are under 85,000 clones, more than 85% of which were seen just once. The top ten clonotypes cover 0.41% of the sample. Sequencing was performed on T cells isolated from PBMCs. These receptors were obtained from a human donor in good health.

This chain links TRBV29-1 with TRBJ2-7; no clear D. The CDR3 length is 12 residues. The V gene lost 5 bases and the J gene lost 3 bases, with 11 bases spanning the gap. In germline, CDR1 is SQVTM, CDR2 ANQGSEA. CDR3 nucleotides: TGCAGCGTTAGTGGCTCCATCTACGAGCAGTACTTC. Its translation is CSVSGSIYEQYF.

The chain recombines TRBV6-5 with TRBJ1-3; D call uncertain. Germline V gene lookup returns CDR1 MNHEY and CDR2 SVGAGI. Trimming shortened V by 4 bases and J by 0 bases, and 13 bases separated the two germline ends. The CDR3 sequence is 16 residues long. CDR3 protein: CASSSKQAFSGNTIYF. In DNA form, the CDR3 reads TGTGCCAGCAGTTCCAAACAAGCGTTCTCTGGAAACACCATATATTTT.

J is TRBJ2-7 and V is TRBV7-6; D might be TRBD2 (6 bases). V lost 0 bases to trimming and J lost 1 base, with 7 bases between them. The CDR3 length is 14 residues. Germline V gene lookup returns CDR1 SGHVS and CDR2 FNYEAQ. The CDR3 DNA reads TGTGCCAGCAGCTTAGCGGGAGGATCCTACGAGCAGTACTTC. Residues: CASSLAGGSYEQYF. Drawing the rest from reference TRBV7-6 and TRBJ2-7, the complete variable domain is GAGVSQSPRYKVTKRGQDVALRCDPISGHVSLYWYRQALGQGPEFLTYFNYEAQQDKSGLPNDRFSAERPEGSISTLTIQRTEQRDSAMYRCASSLAGGSYEQYFGPGTRLTVT.

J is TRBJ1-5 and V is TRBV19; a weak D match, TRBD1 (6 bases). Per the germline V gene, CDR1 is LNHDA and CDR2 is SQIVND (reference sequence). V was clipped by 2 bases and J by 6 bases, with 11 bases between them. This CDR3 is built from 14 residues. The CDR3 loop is CASSITGISQPQHF. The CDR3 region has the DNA TGTGCCAGTAGTATAACAGGGATCAGTCAGCCCCAGCATTTT.

The CDR3 region is CASIPAGPGDNEKLFF. CDR3 nucleotides: TGTGCCAGCATTCCCGCTGGGCCAGGGGATAATGAAAAACTGTTTTTT. The rearrangement links TRBV28 to TRBJ1-4; D perhaps matches TRBD1 (6 bases). The length of the CDR3 is 16 residues. Germline lookup yields CDR1 MDHEN and CDR2 SYDVKM. V was shortened by 7 bases and J by 4 bases, with 19 bases between the two germline ends.

The CDR3 is CASSFGQGGELFF. CDR3 bases: TGTGCCAGCAGTTTCGGACAGGGCGGGGAGCTGTTTTTT. This chain connects TRBV6-5 to TRBJ2-2; TRBD1 aligns across 8 bases. CDR1 and CDR2 (germline): MNHEY, SVGAGI. The CDR3 sequence is 13 residues long. Trimming at V came to 4 bases and at J to 7 bases, leaving 2 bases not matched to a gene.

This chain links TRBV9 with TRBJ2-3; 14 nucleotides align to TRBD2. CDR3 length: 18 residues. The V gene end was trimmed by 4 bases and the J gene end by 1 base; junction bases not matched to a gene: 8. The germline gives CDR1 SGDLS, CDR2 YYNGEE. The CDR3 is CASSPRLAGGPGTDTQYF. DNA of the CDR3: TGTGCCAGCAGCCCTCGACTAGCGGGAGGGCCTGGCACAGATACGCAGTATTTT.

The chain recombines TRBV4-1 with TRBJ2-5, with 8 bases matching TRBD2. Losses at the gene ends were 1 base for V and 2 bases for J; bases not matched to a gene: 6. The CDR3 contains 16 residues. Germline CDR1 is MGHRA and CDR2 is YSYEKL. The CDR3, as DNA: TGCGCCAGCAGCCAAGCCGAGCGGGAGATACAAGAGACCCAGTACTTC. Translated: CASSQAEREIQETQYF.

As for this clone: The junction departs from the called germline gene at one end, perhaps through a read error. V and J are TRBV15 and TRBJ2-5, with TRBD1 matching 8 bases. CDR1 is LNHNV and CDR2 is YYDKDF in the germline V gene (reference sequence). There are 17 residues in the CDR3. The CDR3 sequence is CATSSPRLDRVPEAQYF. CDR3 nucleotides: TGTGCCACCAGCAGTCCCCGCCTGGACAGGGTCCCAGAGGCCCAGTACTTC.